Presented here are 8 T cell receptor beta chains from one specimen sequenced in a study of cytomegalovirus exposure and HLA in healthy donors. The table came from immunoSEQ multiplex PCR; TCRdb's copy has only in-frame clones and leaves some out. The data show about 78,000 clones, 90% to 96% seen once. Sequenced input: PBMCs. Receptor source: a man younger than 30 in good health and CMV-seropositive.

CDR3 DNA: TGTGCCAGCAGTTTATCGTTCGGGGAGTACTACAATGAGCAGTTCTTC. It translates to CASSLSFGEYYNEQFF. This rearrangement joins TRBV27 to TRBJ2-1; tentatively, D is TRBD2 (5 bases). Germline assignment: CDR1 MNHEY and CDR2 SMNVEV (reference sequence). Deletions cut 0 bases from V and 3 bases from J, with 12 bases between. The length of the CDR3 is 16 residues.

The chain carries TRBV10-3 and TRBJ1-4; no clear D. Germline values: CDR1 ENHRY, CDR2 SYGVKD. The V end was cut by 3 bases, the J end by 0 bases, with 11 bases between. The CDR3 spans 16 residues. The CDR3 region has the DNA TGTGCCATCAGTGACGGCGGAGGGTCAACTAATGAAAAACTGTTTTTT. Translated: CAISDGGGSTNEKLFF.

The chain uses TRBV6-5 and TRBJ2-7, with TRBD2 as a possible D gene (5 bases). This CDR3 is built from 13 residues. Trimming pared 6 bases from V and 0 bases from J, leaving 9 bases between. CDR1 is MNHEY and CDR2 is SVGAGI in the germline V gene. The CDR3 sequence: CASRDSYSYEQYF. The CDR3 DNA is TGTGCCAGCAGGGACTCTTACTCCTACGAGCAGTACTTC.

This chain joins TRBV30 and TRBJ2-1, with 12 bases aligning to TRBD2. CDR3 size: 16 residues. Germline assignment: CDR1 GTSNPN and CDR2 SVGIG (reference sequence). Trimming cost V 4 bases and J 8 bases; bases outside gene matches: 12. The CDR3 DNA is TGTGCCTGGACCGCGGAGGGACTAGCGGGTAAGGATGAGCAGTTCTTC. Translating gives CAWTAEGLAGKDEQFF.

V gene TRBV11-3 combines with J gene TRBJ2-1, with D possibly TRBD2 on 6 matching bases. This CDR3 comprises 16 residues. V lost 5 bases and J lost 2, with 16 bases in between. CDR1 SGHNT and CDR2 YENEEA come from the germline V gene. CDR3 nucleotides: TGTGCCAGCAGCGCCAGCGGGCAGTCCCCCTACAATGAGCAGTTCTTC. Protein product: CASSASGQSPYNEQFF.

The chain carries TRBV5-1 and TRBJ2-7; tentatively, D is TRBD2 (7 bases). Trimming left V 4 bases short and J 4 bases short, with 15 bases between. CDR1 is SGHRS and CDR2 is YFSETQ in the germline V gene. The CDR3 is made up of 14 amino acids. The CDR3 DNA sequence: TGCGCCAGCAGCGGGGAGGGGGGGTTTTACGAGCAGTACTTC. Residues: CASSGEGGFYEQYF.

Here the CDR3 DNA reads TGTGCCAGCAGAAGTAGCAATGAGCAGTTCTTC. Its protein product is CASRSSNEQFF. The chain is built from TRBV27 and TRBJ2-1; D is unresolved. Trimming took 6 bases from V and 6 from J, leaving 6 bases between them. This CDR3 comprises 11 residues. The germline V gene encodes CDR1 MNHEY and CDR2 SMNVEV (reference sequence).

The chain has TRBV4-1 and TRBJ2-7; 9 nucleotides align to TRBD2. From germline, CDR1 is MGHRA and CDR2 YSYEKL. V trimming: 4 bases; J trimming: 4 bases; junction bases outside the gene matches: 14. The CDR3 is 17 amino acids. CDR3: CASSRTLLLAGRYEQYF. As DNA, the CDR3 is TGCGCCAGCAGCCGGACTCTCCTTCTAGCGGGACGTTACGAGCAGTACTTC.